Shown below are 12 T cell receptor beta chains from a single sample sequenced in a study of blood T cell repertoires in COVID-19. The data were produced by immunoSEQ multiplex PCR, yet TCRdb's version contains in-frame clones alone and is incomplete. The sample contains about 480,000 clones, roughly nine tenths of which appear only once. The sample taken for sequencing was peripheral blood. These receptors were taken from a woman aged 45 to 65 with COVID-19, enrolled during active disease.

V is TRBV30 and J is TRBJ2-1; 7 positions agree with TRBD2. Germline V gene sequence: CDR1 GTSNPN, CDR2 SVGIG (reference sequence). The CDR3 length is 13 residues. V shed 5 bases and J 3 bases; nucleotides not matched to a gene: 4. The DNA for the CDR3 is TGTGCCTGGTCGGGGGGAGTCTACAATGAGCAGTTCTTC. It yields the protein CAWSGGVYNEQFF.

The V gene is TRBV5-1, the J gene TRBJ1-5; D not resolved. The CDR3 is 15 residues long. Deletions cut 0 bases from V and 0 bases from J, with 7 bases between. Per germline, CDR1 SGHRS and CDR2 YFSETQ. The CDR3 DNA reads as TGCGCCAGCAGCTTGGGTACTAGTAGCAATCAGCCCCAGCATTTT. Translating gives CASSLGTSSNQPQHF. The variable domain in full, with the rest retrieved from reference TRBV5-1 and TRBJ1-5, is KAGVTQTPRYLIKTRGQQVTLSCSPISGHRSVSWYQQTPGQGLQFLFEYFSETQRNKGNFPGRFSGRQFSNSRSEMNVSTLELGDSALYLCASSLGTSSNQPQHFGDGTRLSIL.

The chain employs TRBV19 and TRBJ1-2, with D maybe TRBD1 (6 bases). This CDR3 spans 15 amino acids. The germline V and J ends were trimmed by 7 bases and 0 bases, with 15 bases remaining between them. Germline V CDR1 and CDR2: LNHDA, SQIVND (reference sequence). The chain's CDR3 is CASIPEQGANYGYTF. The DNA of the CDR3 is TGTGCCAGTATCCCTGAACAGGGAGCTAACTATGGCTACACCTTC.

This clone showed up just once. The CDR3: CASSLMAGANYGYTF. For the CDR3, the DNA is TGTGCCAGCAGCTTGATGGCAGGGGCTAACTATGGCTACACCTTC. V usage is TRBV5-4 and J usage is TRBJ1-2; TRBD1 might be the D (6 bases). With 1 base removed from V and 0 bases from J, the gap between germline ends came to 10 bases. Germline CDR1 reads SGHNT; CDR2 reads YYREEE (reference sequence). This CDR3 has 15 amino acids.

This clone was seen a single time. The V call is TRBV5-1, the J call TRBJ1-2; D not certain. Germline V CDR1 and CDR2: SGHRS, YFSETQ. The CDR3 length is 11 residues. With 5 bases removed from V and 5 bases from J, the gap between germline ends came to 7 bases. The CDR3 coding sequence is TGCGCCAGCAGGGCAGATTATGGCTACACCTTC. Its translation is CASRADYGYTF.

The chain joins TRBV19 to TRBJ1-5; the D gene is possibly TRBD1 (5 bases). V lost 7 bases and J lost 5, with 15 bases in between. The CDR3 has 14 amino acids. Germline-derived CDR1 and CDR2 are LNHDA and SQIVND (reference sequence). The CDR3 sequence: CASTESGWDQPQHF. The CDR3, as DNA: TGTGCCAGTACTGAATCAGGGTGGGATCAGCCCCAGCATTTT.

The V call is TRBV7-3, the J call TRBJ2-3, with D perhaps TRBD2 (6 bases). Germline V gives CDR1 SGHTA, CDR2 FQGTGA. The CDR3 contains 15 residues. V lost 0 bases, J lost 3 bases, and 10 bases lay in between. CDR3 DNA sequence: TGTGCCAGCAGCTTAACTAAGGGGAGGACAGATACGCAGTATTTT. Translating gives CASSLTKGRTDTQYF.

J is TRBJ2-7 and V is TRBV23-1; TRBD1 matches at 7 bases. TRBV23-1 is an ORF, with its function uncertain. This CDR3 has 16 amino acids. J gave up 0 bases and V 6 bases, and 11 bases lay outside the gene matches. CDR3 nucleotides: TGCGCCAGCAGGCCCCAGACAGGGACGAACTCCTACGAGCAGTACTTC. Translating it yields CASRPQTGTNSYEQYF.

The chain recombines TRBV2 with TRBJ2-7; 10 positions agree with TRBD1. This CDR3 contains 16 residues. CDR1 is SNHLY and CDR2 is FYNNEI in the germline V gene. V shed 4 bases, J shed 0 bases, and the junction held 6 bases outside the gene matches. CDR3 sequence (DNA): TGTGCCAGCAGTGTATTGGGGACAGGGGTCTCCTACGAGCAGTACTTC. Its protein product is CASSVLGTGVSYEQYF.

The chain couples TRBV19 to TRBJ1-2, with 8 bases fitting TRBD1. The length of the CDR3 is 15 residues. V dropped 5 bases and J dropped 2; count of bases not matched to a gene: 7. Germline CDR1 is LNHDA and CDR2 is SQIVND (reference sequence). CDR3 coding DNA: TGTGCCAGTAGTTCATGGACAGGGTCCAACTATGGCTACACCTTC. Amino acid sequence: CASSSWTGSNYGYTF.

This clone was observed a single time. CDR3 region: CASSVTGVGEAFF. The CDR3 nucleotides are TGTGCCAGTAGTGTCACAGGGGTGGGTGAAGCTTTCTTT. The J gene is TRBJ1-1, the V gene TRBV19; 7 nucleotides match TRBD1. This CDR3 comprises 13 residues. With V trimmed by 5 bases and J by 7 bases, 7 bases remained unmatched. Germline CDR1 LNHDA, CDR2 SQIVND (reference sequence).

This clone appeared a single time. V usage is TRBV6-2 or TRBV6-3 and J usage is TRBJ1-2; D gene uncertain. The V gene lost 6 bases and the J gene lost 5 bases, with 13 bases spanning the gap. Germline V gene lookup returns CDR1 MNHEY and CDR2 SVGEGT. The CDR3 sequence is 13 residues long. The CDR3 bases are TGTGCCAGCAGCCCGGGAGGTTGGTATGGCTACACCTTC. This sequence encodes CASSPGGWYGYTF.